The 18 T cell receptor beta chains given below trace back to one sample, sequenced in a study of T cells in Graves' hyperthyroidism and ophthalmopathy. Authors of the study amplified TCR beta CDR3 regions from RNA transcripts. The HTBI primer set served for first-round RT-PCR of the TCR CDR3. TCRdb reanalysed the multiplex PCR reads using MiXCR and keeps one entry per CDR3 protein. The sample includes roughly 200,000 distinct CDR3 sequences, around 20% of them seen just once. Sequenced input: blood. Source of these receptors: a man in his forties or fifties with Graves' hyperthyroidism.

In its sample, this clonotype was seen many times. The gene calls are TRBV5-1 and TRBJ2-6; a possible D gene is TRBD1 (5 bases). CDR1 and CDR2 (germline): SGHRS, YFSETQ. This CDR3 spans 15 amino acids. The germline V and J ends were trimmed by 2 bases and 2 bases, with 8 bases remaining between them. The CDR3 protein is CASSFAGPGANVLTF. DNA for the CDR3: TGCGCCAGCAGCTTTGCAGGGCCTGGGGCCAACGTCCTGACTTTC. The variable domain in full, completed from reference TRBV5-1 and TRBJ2-6, reads KAGVTQTPRYLIKTRGQQVTLSCSPISGHRSVSWYQQTPGQGLQFLFEYFSETQRNKGNFPGRFSGRQFSNSRSEMNVSTLELGDSALYLCASSFAGPGANVLTFGAGSRLTVL.

This clonotype was counted a few times. The rearrangement uses TRBV5-6 and TRBJ1-3; D unresolved. The germline V and J ends were trimmed by 1 base and 3 bases, with 11 bases remaining between them. There are 15 residues in the CDR3. Looked up from germline, CDR1 is SGHDT and CDR2 is YYEEEE. CDR3 loop: CASSLSRAGGNTIYF. CDR3 sequence (DNA): TGTGCCAGCAGCTTGAGCCGGGCAGGTGGAAACACCATATATTTT.

In the case of this clonotype: An end of the junction differs from the germline gene, which may be a read error. CDR3 amino acids: CASSPGTYNKQFF. DNA of the CDR3: TGTGCCAGCAGCCCCGGCACCTACAATAAGCAGTTCTTC. The rearrangement links TRBV11-3 to TRBJ2-1; unclear D gene. In germline, CDR1 is SGHNT, CDR2 YENEEA. This CDR3 has 13 amino acids.

A remark on this clonotype: This could be a read error, since a much larger clone is one nucleotide away. This is likely a read error, given that the CDR3 carries no conserved phenylalanine or tryptophan at its end. The chain carries TRBV9 and TRBJ2-1, with D possibly called TRBD1 or TRBD2 (5 bases each). The CDR3 sequence is 14 residues long. Germline loops: CDR1 SGDLS, CDR2 YYNGEE. Deletions cut 5 bases from V and 4 bases from J, with 13 bases between. The CDR3 loop reads CASRDSDRYNEQFS. CDR3 DNA sequence: TGTGCCAGCAGGGACTCCGACAGATACAATGAGCAGTTCTCC.

The chain combines TRBV25-1 with TRBJ2-1; no firm D call. V lost 5 bases to trimming and J lost 0 bases, with 5 bases between them. The CDR3 extends over 13 amino acids. Germline-derived CDR1 and CDR2 are MGHDK and SYGVNS. The CDR3 region is CASSRNSYNEQFF. For the CDR3, the DNA is TGTGCCAGCAGTAGAAACTCCTACAATGAGCAGTTCTTC.

There are a few counts of this clonotype. Here the CDR3 DNA reads TGTGCCACCAGCAAAGGGACAGGGCGGGAGACCCAGTACTTC. Encoded protein: CATSKGTGRETQYF. The J gene is TRBJ2-5, the V gene TRBV15, with 9 bases lining up with TRBD1. This CDR3 has 14 amino acids. J gave up 5 bases and V 4 bases, and 5 bases lay outside the gene matches. Germline V lookup: CDR1 LNHNV, CDR2 YYDKDF (reference sequence). Full variable domain (missing parts from reference TRBV15 and TRBJ2-5): DAMVIQNPRYQVTQFGKPVTLSCSQTLNHNVMYWYQQKSSQAPKLLFHYYDKDFNNEADTPDNFQSRRPNTSFCFLDIRSPGLGDTAMYLCATSKGTGRETQYFGPGTRLLVL.

This clonotype was picked up many times. The V and J genes are TRBV7-2 and TRBJ1-5; 8 nucleotides match TRBD1. The length of the CDR3 is 15 residues. With V trimmed by 2 bases and J by 7 bases, 7 bases remained unmatched. Looked up from germline, CDR1 is SGHTA and CDR2 is FQGNSA. CDR3 nucleotides: TGTGCCAGCAGCTTATCGTCACAGGGGGTCCAGCCCCAGCATTTT. Protein product: CASSLSSQGVQPQHF.

This clonotype has a count of ten or more. Germline and junction disagree at one end, which may indicate a read error. This rearrangement joins TRBV5-1 to TRBJ2-1; D may be TRBD2 (5 bases). CDR1 and CDR2 from the germline V gene are SGHRS and YFSETQ. The CDR3 runs 15 residues. The CDR3 DNA sequence: TGCGCCAGCGGCTTGGCCGGTCGGGGATCGGGGGAGCAGTTCTTC. Translation: CASGLAGRGSGEQFF.

This clonotype was recorded at least ten times. The chain recombines TRBV6-1 with TRBJ2-2, with D perhaps TRBD1 or TRBD2 (5 bases each). Trimming removed 4 bases from V and 4 bases from J, with 19 bases in between. Germline V gene data show CDR1 as MNHNS and CDR2 as SASEGT. The CDR3 covers 17 residues. The CDR3 sequence is CASSGLGAGWGTGELFF. DNA of the CDR3: TGTGCCAGCAGTGGCCTCGGGGCAGGGTGGGGCACCGGGGAGCTGTTTTTT.

This clonotype was counted ten times or more. The chain recombines TRBV3-1 with TRBJ2-5; D is uncertain. Trimming took off 0 bases at V and 5 bases at J, with 4 bases between the two ends. The germline gives CDR1 LGHDT, CDR2 YNNKEL (reference sequence). The CDR3 is 12 residues long. The CDR3: CASSQDYETQYF. The CDR3 nucleotides read TGTGCCAGCAGCCAAGATTACGAGACCCAGTACTTC.

This clonotype appeared many times. V is TRBV7-2 and J is TRBJ2-3, with D possibly TRBD2 on 7 matching bases. CDR1 and CDR2 from the germline V gene are SGHTA and FQGNSA. The CDR3 consists of 16 residues. Deletions cut 4 bases from V and 5 bases from J, with 19 bases between. In nucleotides, the CDR3 is TGTGCCAGCAGCTCCACCCGGGGGGCCTCGGGAGATACGCAGTATTTT. It codes for CASSSTRGASGDTQYF.

The rearrangement links TRBV3-1 to TRBJ2-3; 10 bases are a match to TRBD2. V trimming: 4 bases; J trimming: 2 bases; junction bases outside the gene matches: 6. Germline-derived CDR1 and CDR2 are LGHDT and YNNKEL (reference sequence). CDR3 size: 16 residues. CDR3 sequence: CASSLGLAATTDTQYF. CDR3 DNA sequence: TGTGCCAGCAGCCTCGGACTAGCGGCTACCACAGATACGCAGTATTTT.

Here the CDR3 DNA reads TGTGCCAGCATGGTAACAGGGTATTCTTCGAACACTGAAGCTTTCTTT. The encoded protein is CASMVTGYSSNTEAFF. The gene calls are TRBV4-2 and TRBJ1-1; D possibly corresponds to TRBD1 (6 bases). Germline V gene sequence: CDR1 LGHNA, CDR2 YNFKEQ. The germline V and J ends were trimmed by 7 bases and 1 base, with 19 bases remaining between them. This CDR3 region has 16 residues.

This clonotype has at least ten counts. This chain joins TRBV2 and TRBJ2-3; D is unclear. With 6 bases removed from V and 0 bases from J, the gap between germline ends came to 4 bases. The germline gives CDR1 SNHLY, CDR2 FYNNEI. The CDR3 has 12 amino acids. For the CDR3, the DNA is TGTGCCAGCAGAGACAGCACAGATACGCAGTATTTT. It encodes CASRDSTDTQYF.

There are a few counts of this clonotype. The chain has TRBV19 and TRBJ2-2, with D possibly TRBD1 on 6 matching bases. Germline loops: CDR1 LNHDA, CDR2 SQIVND (reference sequence). Between the trimmed V and J ends, which lost 4 bases and 5 bases, there was a span of 14 bases. The CDR3 loop spans 15 amino acids. CDR3 nucleotide sequence: TGTGCCAGTAGTAGAACAGGGACGGGGACCGGGGAGCTGTTTTTT. Translating gives CASSRTGTGTGELFF.

V gene TRBV30 combines with J gene TRBJ1-6; maybe TRBD1 (6 bases). Germline loops: CDR1 GTSNPN, CDR2 SVGIG (reference sequence). Trimming shortened V by 3 bases and J by 9 bases, and 21 bases separated the two germline ends. There are 16 residues in the CDR3. In DNA, the CDR3 is TGTGCCTGGAGAAGACCGCCGGACAGCTTGGGTTCACCCCTCCACTTT. Its translation: CAWRRPPDSLGSPLHF.

This clonotype was counted at least ten times. The chain links TRBV10-1 to TRBJ2-5; D gene ambiguous. This CDR3 spans 13 amino acids. V lost 3 bases and J 1 base, leaving 6 bases between the germline ends. CDR1 is WNHNN and CDR2 is SYGVQD in the germline V gene (reference sequence). CDR3: CASSDQIQETQYF. The CDR3 region has the DNA TGCGCCAGCAGTGATCAGATCCAAGAGACCCAGTACTTC.

This clonotype was counted many times. The chain has TRBV20-1 and TRBJ2-5, with 10 bases fitting TRBD1. Germline V CDR1 and CDR2: DFQATT, SNEGSKA (reference sequence). The junction had 3 bases not matched to a gene; V was cut back by 6 bases and J by 5 bases. CDR3 length equals 12 residues. The CDR3 region is CSAMDRGETQYF. Written as DNA, the CDR3 is TGCAGTGCAATGGACAGGGGGGAGACCCAGTACTTC.